The 20 T cell receptor beta chains below all came from one sample that was sequenced in a study of T cells in Graves' hyperthyroidism and ophthalmopathy. What was amplified from RNA transcripts were TCR beta CDR3 regions. The TCR CDR3 first-round RT-PCR relied on the HTBI primer set. Each CDR3 protein gets one entry after TCRdb re-called the multiplex PCR reads with MiXCR. Here the sample spans hundreds of thousands of distinct CDR3 sequences, more than 14% being singletons. The sequenced sample consisted of blood. Receptors originate from a woman between 50 and 59 years old with Graves' ophthalmopathy.

This clonotype was seen only a few times. One end of the junction fails to match germline, which may point to a read error. The chain recombines TRBV19 with TRBJ1-1; TRBD1 matches at 8 bases. This CDR3 has 15 residues. Germline V gives CDR1 LNHDA, CDR2 SQIVND (reference sequence). The CDR3 reads CVSSHGTGPNTEAFF. CDR3 DNA: TGTGTCAGTAGTCATGGGACAGGACCAAACACTGAAGCTTTCTTT.

This clonotype was seen more than once but under ten times. J is TRBJ2-3 and V is TRBV11-3; the D gene is possibly TRBD1 (5 bases). CDR1 and CDR2 (germline): SGHNT, YENEEA. The CDR3 extends over 15 amino acids. Trimming took 4 bases from V and 1 from J, leaving 12 bases between them. Here the CDR3 reads CASSYRFFGTDTQYF. CDR3 nucleotide sequence: TGTGCCAGCAGCTACAGGTTTTTTGGCACAGATACGCAGTATTTT.

V usage is TRBV10-3 and J usage is TRBJ2-1; possibly TRBD1 for D (6 bases). V was shortened by 6 bases and J by 2 bases, with 8 bases between the two germline ends. This CDR3 spans 13 amino acids. The germline V gene encodes CDR1 ENHRY and CDR2 SYGVKD. The CDR3 region is CAIRQGPYNEQFF. CDR3 DNA: TGTGCCATCAGACAGGGCCCCTACAATGAGCAGTTCTTC.

This clonotype was detected many times. Germline is not matched at one junction end, which may reflect a read error. The rearrangement links TRBV28 to TRBJ2-3; 12 bases agree with TRBD1. The CDR3 has 17 amino acids. Germline CDR1 MDHEN, CDR2 SYDVKM. CDR3 loop: CASSLSPGQGATDTQYF. The CDR3 bases are TGTGCCAGCAGCTTATCTCCGGGACAGGGGGCCACAGATACGCAGTATTTT. Full variable domain (rest looked up from reference TRBV28 and TRBJ2-3): DVKVTQSSRYLVKRTGEKVFLECVQDMDHENMFWYRQDPGLGLRLIYFSYDVKMKEKGDIPEGYSVSREKKERFSLILESASTNQTSMYLCASSLSPGQGATDTQYFGPGTRLTVL.

This chain joins TRBV18 and TRBJ1-2; perhaps TRBD1 as D (6 bases). V shed 7 bases and J shed 7 bases, with 16 bases lying between them. Germline V CDR1 and CDR2: KGHSH, LQKENI. The CDR3 covers 13 residues. The chain's CDR3 is CASFPGGRGGYTF. The CDR3 DNA reads as TGTGCCAGCTTTCCGGGGGGGCGCGGTGGCTACACCTTC.

This clonotype has ten or more counts. This rearrangement joins TRBV30 to TRBJ1-1; 8 bases align to TRBD1. This CDR3 comprises 13 residues. Trimming cost V 5 bases and J 1 base; bases outside gene matches: 3. CDR1 and CDR2 from the germline V gene are GTSNPN and SVGIG (reference sequence). CDR3 loop: CAWRQGPNTEAFF. CDR3 nucleotides: TGTGCCTGGCGACAGGGGCCGAACACTGAAGCTTTCTTT.

In this sample, this clonotype turned up a few times. The chain has TRBV6-1 and TRBJ1-2; D remains unclear. This CDR3 has 16 residues. Trimming stripped 8 bases from V and 1 base from J, with 20 bases between. Germline lookup yields CDR1 MNHNS and CDR2 SASEGT. The DNA of the CDR3 is TGTGCCAGCGGCTCGGGTCTGGAGCTTTTTAACTATGGCTACACCTTC. Translating it yields CASGSGLELFNYGYTF.

This clonotype has at least ten counts. This chain joins TRBV28 and TRBJ2-1; 7 bases fit TRBD2. J was trimmed by 9 bases and V by 4 bases; bases with no gene match: 9. This CDR3 region has 14 residues. The V gene's germline CDR1 is MDHEN and CDR2 SYDVKM. The CDR3 protein is CASSSGGSRIEQFF. DNA of the CDR3: TGTGCCAGCAGTTCTGGCGGGAGTCGGATTGAGCAGTTCTTC.

This clonotype has only a few counts. The chain combines TRBV27 with TRBJ2-3, with D perhaps TRBD1 or TRBD2 (5 bases each). CDR1 is MNHEY, CDR2 SMNVEV, per germline (reference sequence). Trimming removed 6 bases at V and 2 bases at J, with 18 bases between. The CDR3 has 16 residues. This CDR3 reads CASRPQVRGTTDTQYF. The CDR3 nucleotides are TGTGCCAGCAGACCCCAGGTGAGAGGGACCACAGATACGCAGTATTTT.

At least ten counts were recorded for this clonotype. The chain couples TRBV6-1 to TRBJ2-1, with TRBD2 matching 8 bases. Germline V gene data show CDR1 as MNHNS and CDR2 as SASEGT. V lost 5 bases, J lost 4 bases, and 10 bases stayed unmatched. The CDR3 loop spans 16 amino acids. The CDR3 reads CASSSLREDRYNEQFF. The CDR3 coding sequence is TGTGCCAGCAGTAGTTTGCGGGAGGATAGGTACAATGAGCAGTTCTTC.

This clonotype was detected ten times or more. The J gene is TRBJ2-1, the V gene TRBV20-1, with a possible D match to TRBD2 (5 bases). The CDR3 loop spans 12 amino acids. V was shortened by 6 bases and J by 3 bases, with 9 bases between the two germline ends. Germline V gives CDR1 DFQATT, CDR2 SNEGSKA (reference sequence). CDR3 sequence reads: CSAPRDYNEQFF. The CDR3 region has the DNA TGCAGTGCCCCCCGGGACTACAATGAGCAGTTCTTC.

This clonotype was counted ten times or more. This chain uses TRBV7-3 with TRBJ1-1; no reliable D call. Germline V gene lookup returns CDR1 SGHTA and CDR2 FQGTGA. Trimming stripped 5 bases from V and 5 bases from J, with 15 bases between. CDR3 size: 14 residues. CDR3 protein: CASSPSAGATEAFF. The CDR3 nucleotides are TGTGCCAGCAGCCCCTCAGCCGGCGCGACTGAAGCTTTCTTT.

The chain carries TRBV7-2 and TRBJ2-7, with TRBD1 matching 10 bases. The CDR3 sequence is 15 residues long. Germline CDR1 SGHTA, CDR2 FQGNSA. V lost 7 bases to trimming and J lost 2 bases; unmatched junction nucleotides: 8. CDR3 residues: CASNLGQGGTYEQYF. The CDR3 DNA reads as TGTGCCAGCAATCTCGGACAGGGGGGAACCTACGAGCAGTACTTC.

The sample holds a few counts of this clonotype. V is TRBV5-6 and J is TRBJ2-6; D gene ambiguous. This CDR3 is built from 13 residues. V was trimmed by 9 bases and J by 0 bases, leaving 7 bases between them. Germline lookup yields CDR1 SGHDT and CDR2 YYEEEE. For the CDR3, the DNA is TGTGCCACCTTCTTCTCTGGGGCCAACGTCCTGACTTTC. Translated: CATFFSGANVLTF.

This clonotype came up many times. J is TRBJ1-1 and V is TRBV30; D unresolved. CDR1 and CDR2 (germline): GTSNPN, SVGIG (reference sequence). V lost 4 bases and J lost 1, with 10 bases in between. CDR3 length: 13 amino acids. The CDR3 loop reads CAWTLYWNTEAFF. The DNA of the CDR3 is TGTGCCTGGACCCTATACTGGAACACTGAAGCTTTCTTT.

In this sample, this clonotype turned up many times. The V call is TRBV28, the J call TRBJ2-4, with 8 bases identical to TRBD1. J was trimmed by 7 bases and V by 6 bases; bases with no gene match: 8. CDR3 length: 14 amino acids. Germline CDR1 is MDHEN and CDR2 is SYDVKM. In nucleotides, the CDR3 is TGTGCCAGCAGGGGGTTGAGGGACAGGAACATTCAGTACTTC. As protein: CASRGLRDRNIQYF.

This clonotype has a count of ten or more. The chain combines TRBV28 with TRBJ2-7; D gene uncertain. The length of the CDR3 is 16 residues. Trimming took 6 bases from V and 4 from J, leaving 22 bases between them. Germline CDR1 is MDHEN and CDR2 is SYDVKM. CDR3 in amino acids: CASSLSTLSDVYEQYF. The CDR3 coding sequence is TGTGCCAGCAGCCTCTCTACTCTCTCGGATGTATACGAGCAGTACTTC.

This clonotype was recorded many times. The chain uses TRBV12-3 or TRBV12-4 and TRBJ1-4; 7 nucleotides agree with TRBD1. The CDR3 sequence is 14 residues long. With 7 bases clipped from V and 7 bases from J, the junction kept 9 bases outside the gene matches. CDR3 bases: TGTGCCAGCACCACAACCAGGGGGGTTGAAAAACTGTTTTTT. This translates into CASTTTRGVEKLFF.

In nucleotides, the CDR3 is TGCGCCAGCAGCTGGGGACGAGACACAGATACGCAGTATTTT. Its protein is CASSWGRDTDTQYF. The gene calls are TRBV5-1 and TRBJ2-3; D is perhaps TRBD1 or TRBD2 (5 bases each). Trimming took off 3 bases at V and 2 bases at J, with 10 bases between the two ends. This CDR3 region has 14 residues. Germline V CDR1 and CDR2: SGHRS, YFSETQ.

This clonotype was counted many times. The chain employs TRBV30 and TRBJ2-7; D may be TRBD1 (6 bases). The CDR3 has 13 amino acids. In germline, CDR1 is GTSNPN, CDR2 SVGIG (reference sequence). Between the trimmed V and J ends, which lost 2 bases and 6 bases, there was a span of 14 bases. The CDR3 sequence is CAWSINTGSEQYF. The CDR3 DNA reads as TGTGCCTGGAGTATTAATACAGGGTCCGAGCAGTACTTC. The full variable domain, completed using reference TRBV30 and TRBJ2-7, is SQTIHQWPATLVQPVGSPLSLECTVEGTSNPNLYWYRQAAGRGLQLLFYSVGIGQISSEVPQNLSASRPQDRQFILSSKKLLLSDSGFYLCAWSINTGSEQYFGPGTRLTVT.